The next 17 T cell receptor beta chains were all read from a single sample in a study of blood T cell repertoires in COVID-19 (dated by TCRdb to the early 2020s). Receptors were amplified or captured by the immunoSEQ multiplex PCR assay. TCRdb took over this immuneACCESS table, retaining in-frame rearrangements with V and J assigned. Such tables are incomplete; in checked studies, under half of the missing clones stem from an unresolved V gene, and the remainder is unexplained. Counted in this sample were some 200,000 clones; 65% to 90% of them appeared once. The leading ten clones occupy over 9.5% of the sample. Sequencing input: PBMCs or T cells enriched from blood (not recorded which). The source of these receptors is a man aged 35 to 55 who had recovered from COVID-19.

The chain carries TRBV6-5 and TRBJ2-3; 9 bases align to TRBD2. CDR3 length: 14 residues. Germline loops: CDR1 MNHEY, CDR2 SVGAGI. With 5 bases clipped from V and 4 bases from J, the junction kept 4 bases outside the gene matches. Here the CDR3 reads CASSTRLAADTQYF. DNA of the CDR3: TGTGCCAGCAGTACCCGACTAGCGGCAGATACGCAGTATTTT.

This rearrangement joins TRBV28 to TRBJ1-1, with a tentative D call TRBD1 (5 bases). The CDR3 runs to 14 residues. The germline gives CDR1 MDHEN, CDR2 SYDVKM. V was clipped by 7 bases and J by 0 bases, with 12 bases between them. The DNA of the CDR3 is TGTGCCAGCAAAACAGACAGTGTGAACACTGAAGCTTTCTTT. Translation: CASKTDSVNTEAFF.

The chain couples TRBV30 to TRBJ2-7; D unclear. CDR3 length equals 13 residues. Trimming stripped 3 bases from V and 7 bases from J, with 16 bases between. Germline CDR1 is GTSNPN and CDR2 is SVGIG (reference sequence). The CDR3, as DNA: TGTGCCTGGAGCCCCGACCCACTGAGGGAGCAGTACTTC. Translation: CAWSPDPLREQYF. The whole variable domain, filled in from reference TRBV30 and TRBJ2-7, reads SQTIHQWPATLVQPVGSPLSLECTVEGTSNPNLYWYRQAAGRGLQLLFYSVGIGQISSEVPQNLSASRPQDRQFILSSKKLLLSDSGFYLCAWSPDPLREQYFGPGTRLTVT.

The chain combines TRBV13 with TRBJ1-2; D might be TRBD1 (5 bases). V dropped 5 bases and J dropped 2 bases, with 9 bases sitting between them. The V gene's germline CDR1 is PRHDT and CDR2 FYEKMQ (reference sequence). The CDR3 has 13 amino acids. CDR3 nucleotide sequence: TGTGCCAGCAGCGGACGGGGGAACTATGGCTACACCTTC. Residues: CASSGRGNYGYTF.

CDR3 in amino acids: CASSPTSGTDTQYF. CDR3 DNA: TGTGCCAGCAGCCCCACTAGCGGAACAGATACGCAGTATTTT. The V and J genes are TRBV6-2 or TRBV6-3 and TRBJ2-3, with 8 nucleotides matching TRBD2. V lost 6 bases to trimming and J lost 3 bases; unmatched junction nucleotides: 5. Germline-derived CDR1 and CDR2 are MNHEY and SVGEGT. The CDR3 loop spans 14 amino acids.

The chain uses TRBV7-9 and TRBJ2-7; 12 bases line up with TRBD2. The germline V gene has CDR1 SEHNR and CDR2 FQNEAQ (reference sequence). V lost 1 base to trimming and J lost 5 bases; unmatched junction nucleotides: 6. The CDR3 is 16 amino acids. The CDR3 region is CASSLGLAGDGDEQYF. The CDR3, as DNA: TGTGCCAGCAGCTTAGGACTAGCGGGAGATGGTGACGAGCAGTACTTC.

This clone was picked up one time. The chain links TRBV7-8 to TRBJ1-2; D unclear. Trimming shortened V by 3 bases and J by 3 bases, and 5 bases separated the two germline ends. The germline gives CDR1 SGHVS, CDR2 FQNEAQ. The CDR3 is 12 residues long. In DNA, the CDR3 is TGTGCCAGCAGCTTCGAGGACTATGGCTACACCTTC. Amino acids: CASSFEDYGYTF. Filled out from reference TRBV7-8 and TRBJ1-2, the complete variable domain reads GAGVSQSPRYKVAKRGQDVALRCDPISGHVSLFWYQQALGQGPEFLTYFQNEAQLDKSGLPSDRFFAERPEGSVSTLKIQRTQQEDSAVYLCASSFEDYGYTFGSGTRLTVV.

The CDR3 spells CASSQGTGEGGFQPQHF. CDR3 nucleotides: TGTGCCAGCAGCCAGGGGACCGGAGAGGGGGGGTTCCAGCCCCAGCATTTT. The chain recombines TRBV4-2 with TRBJ1-5, with a possible D match to TRBD1 (6 bases). The CDR3 is made up of 17 amino acids. V lost 3 bases and J lost 7, with 22 bases in between. Germline CDR1 and CDR2: LGHNA and YNFKEQ.

Turning to this clone: In the same sample, other DNA sequences code for this CDR3. The chain joins TRBV7-2 to TRBJ1-1, with D perhaps matching TRBD1 (5 bases). Germline V CDR1 and CDR2: SGHTA, FQGNSA. The ends were cut back, 2 bases at V and 4 bases at J, with 8 bases in the middle. This CDR3 comprises 13 residues. CDR3 sequence: CASSLQGSTEAFF. CDR3 coding DNA: TGTGCCAGCAGCTTACAGGGTAGCACTGAAGCTTTCTTT.

The rearrangement joins TRBV5-4 to TRBJ2-2, with 10 bases matching TRBD1. In germline, CDR1 is SGHNT, CDR2 YYREEE (reference sequence). V was clipped by 3 bases and J by 4 bases; unmatched bases: 6. The CDR3 has 16 amino acids. The CDR3 is CASSSPGQGSTGELFF. CDR3 DNA: TGTGCCAGCAGCTCGCCGGGACAGGGGTCCACCGGGGAGCTGTTTTTT.

CDR3: CASLRLAEYNEQFF. As DNA, the CDR3 is TGTGCCAGCCTCAGGTTAGCGGAATACAATGAGCAGTTCTTC. This rearrangement joins TRBV7-8 to TRBJ2-1; possible D gene TRBD2, 6 bases. This CDR3 has 14 residues. V lost 8 bases to trimming and J lost 4 bases, with 15 bases between them. CDR1 is SGHVS, CDR2 FQNEAQ, per germline.

This chain connects TRBV5-1 to TRBJ2-7; D uncertain. The germline V and J ends were trimmed by 0 bases and 5 bases, with 12 bases remaining between them. Germline V gene sequence: CDR1 SGHRS, CDR2 YFSETQ. The CDR3 consists of 14 residues. The CDR3 reads CASSLAPQINEQYF. The CDR3 DNA is TGCGCCAGCAGCTTGGCCCCACAGATTAACGAGCAGTACTTC.

The rearrangement joins TRBV9 to TRBJ2-7; D uncertain. V lost 0 bases to trimming and J lost 2 bases, with 12 bases between them. Germline V lookup: CDR1 SGDLS, CDR2 YYNGEE. The CDR3 runs 15 residues. CDR3 in DNA: TGTGCCAGCAGCGTAGGGGCCAGCATGACCTACGAGCAGTACTTC. Translated: CASSVGASMTYEQYF.

The gene calls are TRBV5-4 and TRBJ2-3; possible D gene TRBD2, 5 bases. Per the germline V gene, CDR1 is SGHNT and CDR2 is YYREEE (reference sequence). This CDR3 has 16 amino acids. V was cut by 3 bases and J by 13 bases, with 27 bases left in between. Here the CDR3 DNA reads TGTGCCAGCAGCTCGGGATTACAAACGGGCTCCCGCGAGGAGTATTTT. Amino acid sequence: CASSSGLQTGSREEYF. The full variable domain, in which reference TRBV5-4 and TRBJ2-3 provide the parts outside the CDR3, is ETGVTQSPTHLIKTRGQQVTLRCSSQSGHNTVSWYQQALGQGPQFIFQYYREEENGRGNFPPRFSGLQFPNYSSELNVNALELDDSALYLCASSSGLQTGSREEYFGPGTRLTVL.

This clone was observed a handful of times. CDR3 nucleotides: TGTGCTACCGGACCACGGGGGGATAACTATGGCTACACCTTC. This gives the protein CATGPRGDNYGYTF. This rearrangement joins TRBV27 to TRBJ1-2, with D possibly matching TRBD1 (5 bases). CDR3 size: 14 residues. CDR1 and CDR2 (germline): MNHEY, SMNVEV (reference sequence).

This clone was seen a handful of times. The chain uses TRBV7-9 and TRBJ2-1; 9 bases match TRBD2. Germline CDR1 is SEHNR and CDR2 is FQNEAQ (reference sequence). CDR3 length equals 15 residues. V lost 5 bases and J lost 3; bases outside the gene matches: 5. CDR3 DNA sequence: TGTGCCAGCAGCAAACTAGCGGGTCTCTACAATGAGCAGTTCTTC. Encoded protein: CASSKLAGLYNEQFF.

The J gene is TRBJ2-1, the V gene TRBV4-2; 11 bases fit TRBD2. V shed 6 bases and J 8 bases; nucleotides not matched to a gene: 9. Germline lookup yields CDR1 LGHNA and CDR2 YNFKEQ. The CDR3 has 15 residues. CDR3 in amino acids: CASSLAGGRRDEQFF. CDR3 DNA: TGTGCCAGCAGTCTAGCGGGAGGAAGAAGGGATGAGCAGTTCTTC.